These 18 T cell receptor beta chains share one sample of origin, sequenced in a study of T cells in Graves' hyperthyroidism and ophthalmopathy. The TCR beta CDR3 regions underwent amplification using RNA transcripts as the source. During a first-round RT-PCR of the TCR CDR3, the HTBI primer set was used. TCRdb reprocessed the multiplex PCR reads via MiXCR and lists one record per CDR3 protein. The table shows hundreds of thousands of distinct CDR3 sequences, with approximately 17% occurring only once. Sequencing used blood. Every receptor here comes from a woman aged 60-75 years with Graves' ophthalmopathy.

This clonotype occurred many times. The chain joins TRBV7-3 to TRBJ2-7, with 8 nucleotides matching TRBD2. V gave up 2 bases and J gave up 4 bases; unmatched junction bases: 10. Germline V gene lookup returns CDR1 SGHTA and CDR2 FQGTGA. CDR3 length: 16 amino acids. CDR3 region: CASSLDLAGLGYEQYF. CDR3 nucleotide sequence: TGTGCCAGCAGCTTAGATCTAGCGGGTCTTGGATACGAGCAGTACTTC.

There are a few counts of this clonotype. This chain joins TRBV7-9 and TRBJ2-1; 7 positions agree with TRBD2. The length of the CDR3 is 15 residues. CDR1 and CDR2 from the germline V gene are SEHNR and FQNEAQ (reference sequence). V was clipped by 8 bases and J by 5 bases; unmatched bases: 12. The CDR3 protein is CASGARGGDHNEQFF. The CDR3 DNA reads as TGTGCCAGCGGTGCAAGGGGAGGGGACCACAATGAGCAGTTCTTC.

With regard to this clonotype: This may arise from a read error, as a much more abundant clone is one base away. The rearrangement uses TRBV7-2 and TRBJ1-5, with D possibly being TRBD1 (5 bases). CDR3 length: 15 amino acids. Trimming stripped 5 bases from V and 3 bases from J, with 14 bases between. The germline CDR1 and CDR2 sequences are SGHTA and FQGNSA. CDR3: CASSLGGTDNQPQHF. CDR3 nucleotide sequence: TGTGCCAGCAGCCTTGGAGGGACGGACAATCAGCCCCAGCATTTT.

This clonotype occurred once. This chain's CDR3 is CASSEGGIGELFF. The CDR3 DNA is TGCGCCAGCAGTGAGGGAGGGATCGGGGAGCTGTTTTTT. The chain joins TRBV10-1 to TRBJ2-2, with D possibly TRBD2 on 6 matching bases. The CDR3 covers 13 residues. Germline V gives CDR1 WNHNN, CDR2 SYGVQD (reference sequence). V lost 2 bases and J 7 bases, leaving 8 bases between the germline ends.

The chain uses TRBV20-1 and TRBJ1-2; 11 bases line up with TRBD1. This CDR3 spans 19 amino acids. The germline V gene has CDR1 DFQATT and CDR2 SNEGSKA (reference sequence). With 0 bases clipped from V and 5 bases from J, the junction kept 17 bases outside the gene matches. The DNA for the CDR3 is TGCAGTGCTAGAGATCTTCCGGGACAGGGGGTAAACCTAAAGTATGGCTACACCTTC. Its translation: CSARDLPGQGVNLKYGYTF.

There are many counts of this clonotype. The genes are TRBV28 and TRBJ1-2; D might be TRBD1 (5 bases). With 6 bases removed from V and 4 bases from J, the gap between germline ends came to 18 bases. Germline V gives CDR1 MDHEN, CDR2 SYDVKM. The CDR3 length is 15 residues. The CDR3 protein is CASSTNPGPFYGYTF. The CDR3 coding sequence is TGTGCCAGCAGCACAAACCCGGGGCCTTTCTATGGCTACACCTTC.

The table lists this clonotype with a few counts. The J gene is TRBJ2-1, the V gene TRBV5-6; possibly TRBD1 for D (8 bases). Per the germline V gene, CDR1 is SGHDT and CDR2 is YYEEEE. The CDR3 covers 20 residues. V was pared by 1 base and J by 0 bases, with 23 bases between. CDR3 protein: CASSLFGDRGGLSSYNEQFF. CDR3 in DNA: TGTGCCAGCAGCTTGTTTGGAGACAGGGGAGGGTTGAGCTCCTACAATGAGCAGTTCTTC.

The V call is TRBV20-1, the J call TRBJ2-5; TRBD2 aligns across 9 bases. Germline CDR1 reads DFQATT; CDR2 reads SNEGSKA (reference sequence). J gave up 2 bases and V 0 bases, and 7 bases lay outside the gene matches. The CDR3 runs 16 residues. The CDR3 DNA follows: TGCAGTGCTAGAGATGCTAGCGGGGAGAATCAAGAGACCCAGTACTTC. Its translation is CSARDASGENQETQYF.

The chain employs TRBV5-1 and TRBJ1-2; D not certain. The CDR3 contains 14 residues. The germline V gene encodes CDR1 SGHRS and CDR2 YFSETQ. V lost 1 base and J 4 bases, leaving 11 bases between the germline ends. The CDR3 spells CASSLNSYSYGYTF. The CDR3 DNA reads TGCGCCAGCAGCTTGAACAGTTACTCCTATGGCTACACCTTC.

This clonotype was found many times. The V call is TRBV20-1, the J call TRBJ2-7; 9 positions agree with TRBD2. V lost 6 bases to trimming and J lost 1 base; unmatched junction nucleotides: 4. CDR1 and CDR2 (germline): DFQATT, SNEGSKA (reference sequence). The CDR3 is 13 amino acids. The CDR3 sequence is CSATTSGSYEQYF. Written as DNA, the CDR3 is TGCAGTGCCACGACTAGCGGTTCCTACGAGCAGTACTTC.

This clonotype appeared a few times. This chain uses TRBV6-6 with TRBJ2-5; D is undetermined. The CDR3 runs to 13 residues. Between the trimmed V and J ends, which lost 0 bases and 2 bases, there was a span of 4 bases. Germline CDR1 MNHNY, CDR2 SVGAGI (reference sequence). The CDR3 nucleotides are TGTGCCAGCAGTTACTCGGCACAAGAGACCCAGTACTTC. Protein sequence: CASSYSAQETQYF.

This clonotype was detected only a few times. In DNA form, the CDR3 reads TGCGCCACCGGTACGACGGACTACGAGCAGTACTTC. The encoded protein is CATGTTDYEQYF. The rearrangement links TRBV10-2 to TRBJ2-7; D call uncertain. The CDR3 runs to 12 residues. Trimming removed 10 bases at V and 3 bases at J, with 13 bases between. CDR1 is WSHSY, CDR2 SAAADI, per germline.

This clonotype was observed many times. The chain has TRBV18 and TRBJ1-2; 7 nucleotides align to TRBD1. CDR1 KGHSH and CDR2 LQKENI come from the germline V gene. J lost 6 bases, V lost 3 bases, and 7 bases had no gene match. There are 14 residues in the CDR3. The CDR3 bases are TGTGCCAGCTCACCCCGCGACAGGGACCATGGCTACACCTTC. Translated: CASSPRDRDHGYTF.

This clonotype was picked up many times. The chain combines TRBV20-1 with TRBJ2-1; TRBD1 is a possible D gene (6 bases). V lost 5 bases and J lost 8, with 22 bases in between. Germline V gene lookup returns CDR1 DFQATT and CDR2 SNEGSKA (reference sequence). The CDR3 is made up of 15 amino acids. The CDR3 loop reads CSAGLQGRPQDEQFF. CDR3 bases: TGCAGTGCTGGGTTACAGGGTCGGCCCCAGGATGAGCAGTTCTTC.

The CDR3 loop is CASSLEGWVSNTQYF. The CDR3 coding sequence is TGTGCCAGCAGCTTGGAGGGATGGGTCTCAAATACGCAGTATTTT. The rearrangement joins TRBV5-6 to TRBJ2-3; D is undetermined. The CDR3 is 15 residues long. Trimming removed 0 bases from V and 7 bases from J, with 15 bases in between. CDR1 and CDR2 (germline): SGHDT, YYEEEE.

V and J are TRBV6-6 and TRBJ1-2; TRBD1 is a possible D gene (5 bases). V shed 0 bases and J shed 8 bases, with 13 bases lying between them. CDR1 and CDR2 from the germline V gene are MNHNY and SVGAGI (reference sequence). This CDR3 region has 14 residues. Here the CDR3 DNA reads TGTGCCAGCAGTTACTCTTCGGGGCGAGGGGGCTACACCTTC. Its protein is CASSYSSGRGGYTF.

The CDR3 coding sequence is TGTGCCAGCAGTCTAGCGGGGGGGCCAGGGGCCAACGTCCTGACTTTC. Protein: CASSLAGGPGANVLTF. This rearrangement joins TRBV6-2 or TRBV6-3 to TRBJ2-6, with 12 bases matching TRBD2. Per germline, CDR1 MNHEY and CDR2 SVGEGT. Trimming removed 5 bases from V and 4 bases from J; junction bases left unmatched: 3. The CDR3 has 16 residues.

For this clonotype: A much larger clone lies one base from this, so it may be a read error. The chain couples TRBV6-1 to TRBJ2-7; no clear D. The germline gives CDR1 MNHNS, CDR2 SASEGT. This CDR3 spans 13 amino acids. The CDR3: CAISEVQVYEQYF. The CDR3 region has the DNA TGTGCCATCAGTGAAGTCCAAGTCTACGAGCAGTACTTC.